Listed here is a single T cell receptor (beta chain). Its antigen is not known. This was the immunoSEQ version 4 assay in survey mode. TCRdb keeps only in-frame clones here, not all; method: immunoSEQ multiplex PCR. The table records about 9,200 clones, about four fifths of them present only once. This record belongs to a study of persistence of HIV-infected CD4 T cells. About the study: Median time on suppressive ART was about 8 years.

Cells were stimulated with overlapping HIV-1 Gag 15-mer peptides. CD4+ T cells upregulating both CD40 ligand and CD69 were sorted as responding cells. Overall study results and limits: TCR oligoclonality correlated with proviral oligoclonality in the same sorted populations.

The CDR3 loop spans 14 amino acids. With V trimmed by 3 bases and J by 8 bases, 8 bases remained unmatched. From germline, CDR1 is SGHNT and CDR2 YYREEE (reference sequence). The gene calls are TRBV5-4 and TRBJ1-2, with 9 bases fitting TRBD1. This clonotype originated in an adult woman with HIV who was CMV-seropositive. The sequencing used CD4+ T cells sorted from PBMCs after 18-hour stimulation, collected from a patient who received antiretroviral therapy. CDR3 DNA sequence: TGTGCCAGCAGCTCCGCCTACAGGGGGCGAGGCTACACCTTC. Translation: CASSSAYRGRGYTF.